Listed below are T cell receptor beta chains from one sample, sequenced in a study of cytomegalovirus exposure and HLA in healthy donors. Clones were sequenced by immunoSEQ multiplex PCR, and TCRdb holds only the in-frame ones, with some missing. The sample includes approximately 160,000 clones, around 80% of them seen just once. Sequenced sample: PBMCs. The receptors were sampled from a male donor in good health and CMV-seronegative. Both conserved end residues are part of each CDR3. The order of the fields is J gene, clone size, D gene, V gene, CDR3 DNA, CDR3 protein. D genes are given only for firm matches. A row's size may be missing; if present it is once, few, many or a size class.

TRBJ2-7 | . | TRBD1 | TRBV5-1 | TGCGCCAGCAGTCTGACAGGGCCCCACGAGCAGTACTTC | CASSLTGPHEQYF
TRBJ2-1 | . | . | TRBV7-7 | TGTGCCAGCAGCTCAGATTGGGGGGATGAGCAGTTCTTC | CASSSDWGDEQFF
TRBJ1-2 | few | . | TRBV4-3 | TGCGCCAGCAGCCAAGATCCCGCAACCGGACGGACATATGGCTACACCTTC | CASSQDPATGRTYGYTF
TRBJ1-2 | . | TRBD1 | TRBV30 | TGTGCCTGGGAGTGGACAGGGAACTATGGCTACACCTTC | CAWEWTGNYGYTF
TRBJ2-7 | once | TRBD2 | TRBV7-8 | TGTGCCAGCGGGGGGGGTCAACCCTACGAGCAGTACTTC | CASGGGQPYEQYF
TRBJ2-2 | . | TRBD1 | TRBV7-8 | TGTGCCAGCAGCTTGGCCCGGTCCCGGACAGGGCGCACCGGGGAGCTGTTTTTT | CASSLARSRTGRTGELFF
TRBJ2-7 | few | . | TRBV6-5 | TGTGCCAGCTTTGGACAGACCTCCTACGAGCAGTACTTC | CASFGQTSYEQYF
TRBJ1-1 | . | . | TRBV5-4 | TGTGCCAGCAGCCGAGCCTTCGGGACTGAAGCTTTCTTT | CASSRAFGTEAFF
TRBJ2-1 | few | . | TRBV10-2 | TGCGCCAGCAGCGACAGGACCTACAATGAGCAGTTCTTC | CASSDRTYNEQFF
TRBJ1-1 | . | . | TRBV5-8 | TGTGCCAGCAGCTTGGAGGGGGTTAGGAACACTGAAGCTTTCTTT | CASSLEGVRNTEAFF
TRBJ2-1 | once | . | TRBV7-3 | TGTGCCAGCAGTCCTACCGGGTACAATGAGCAGTTCTTC | CASSPTGYNEQFF
TRBJ2-1 | few | TRBD2 | TRBV5-1 | TGCGCCAGCAGCTTGGAGCGGGCTAGCGGGAGTGATGAGCAGTTCTTC | CASSLERASGSDEQFF
TRBJ1-5 | . | TRBD1 | TRBV19 | TGTGCCAGTACCACGGACAGGGGATCGTATAGCAATCAGCCCCAGCATTTT | CASTTDRGSYSNQPQHF
TRBJ1-3 | . | . | TRBV28 | TGTGCCAGCAGTGACGCCGGGACAACTGGAAACACCATATATTTT | CASSDAGTTGNTIYF
TRBJ1-2 | once | TRBD1 | TRBV28 | TGTGCCAGCACTGACAGGGTCTATGGCTACACCTTC | CASTDRVYGYTF
TRBJ2-6 | . | TRBD2 | TRBV16 | TGTGCCAGCAGCCGATTACGGGGGGGAGTAGCCTCCTCTGGGGCCAACGTCCTGACTTTC | CASSRLRGGVASSGANVLTF
TRBJ2-2 | few | TRBD1 | TRBV6-1 | TGTGCCAGCAGTGTTACAGGGGGCAGAGGGGCCGGGGAGCTGTTTTTT | CASSVTGGRGAGELFF
TRBJ2-2 | . | TRBD1 | TRBV14 | TGTGCCAGCAGCCAAGAAACAGGGGGCCTGCCGTACACCGGGGAGCTGTTTTTT | CASSQETGGLPYTGELFF
TRBJ1-1 | . | . | TRBV7-9 | TGTGCCAGCAGCTTAGCCATAACGGTTCAGGGTGAAGCTTTCTTT | CASSLAITVQGEAFF
TRBJ1-5 | . | . | TRBV4-1 | TGCGCCAGCAGCCAAGGGGGGGGCGGGATGACTCAGCCCCAGCATTTT | CASSQGGGGMTQPQHF
TRBJ2-7 | . | . | TRBV5-1 | TGCGCCAGCAGCTTCTCGCCCAGCTACGAGCAGTACTTC | CASSFSPSYEQYF
TRBJ1-5 | . | . | TRBV2 | TGTGCCAGCAGTGATAGGGGAACGGTAAGGCCCCAGCATTTT | CASSDRGTVRPQHF
TRBJ2-1 | . | . | TRBV9 | TGTGCCAGCAGTTGGGGCAGGGGCCGTAGGGGTGGACGGGTTTCCTACAATGAGCAGTTCTTC | CASSWGRGRRGGRVSYNEQFF
TRBJ2-7 | . | TRBD1 | TRBV5-1 | TGCGCCAGCAACGAGGACAGGGGGTACGAGCAGTACTTC | CASNEDRGYEQYF
TRBJ1-1 | . | TRBD1 | TRBV4-2 | TGTGCCAGCAGCCGAGAGACAGGGGGCGTCGCTGAAGCTTTCTTT | CASSRETGGVAEAFF
TRBJ2-1 | . | TRBD2 | TRBV6-6 | TGTGCCACCCTTCCGGGGGGTGGAAATGAGCAGTTCTTC | CATLPGGGNEQFF
TRBJ2-7 | . | . | TRBV14 | TGTGCCAGCAGCCAAGCAATGGGGGCGCTTTCCTACGAGCAGTACTTC | CASSQAMGALSYEQYF
TRBJ2-1 | once | . | TRBV6-4 | TGTGCCAGCAGTGACTCGGAGCAAAATGAGCAGTTCTTC | CASSDSEQNEQFF
TRBJ2-2 | . | TRBD1 | TRBV2 | TGTGCCAGCAGGGGGACAGGGGGATTCACCGGGGAGCTGTTTTTT | CASRGTGGFTGELFF
TRBJ2-5 | once | TRBD2 | TRBV5-4 | TGTGCCAGCAGCGCAGAAGCCCTCGGGTTAGCGGGGAGGAAAGAAGAGACCCAGTACTTC | CASSAEALGLAGRKEETQYF